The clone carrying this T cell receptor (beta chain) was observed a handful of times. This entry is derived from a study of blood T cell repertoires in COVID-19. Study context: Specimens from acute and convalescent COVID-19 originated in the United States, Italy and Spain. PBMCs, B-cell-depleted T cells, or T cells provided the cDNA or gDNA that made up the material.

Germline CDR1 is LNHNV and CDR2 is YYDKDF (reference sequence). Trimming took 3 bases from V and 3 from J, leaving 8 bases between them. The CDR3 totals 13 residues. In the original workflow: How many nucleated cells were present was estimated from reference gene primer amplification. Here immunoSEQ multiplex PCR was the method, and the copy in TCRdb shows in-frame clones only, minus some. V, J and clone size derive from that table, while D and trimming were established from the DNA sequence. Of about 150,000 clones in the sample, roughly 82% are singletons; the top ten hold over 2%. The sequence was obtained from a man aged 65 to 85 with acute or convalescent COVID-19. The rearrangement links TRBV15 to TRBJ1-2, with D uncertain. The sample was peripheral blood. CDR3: CATSSERDYGYTF. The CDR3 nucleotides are TGTGCCACCAGCAGCGAACGAGACTATGGCTACACCTTC.